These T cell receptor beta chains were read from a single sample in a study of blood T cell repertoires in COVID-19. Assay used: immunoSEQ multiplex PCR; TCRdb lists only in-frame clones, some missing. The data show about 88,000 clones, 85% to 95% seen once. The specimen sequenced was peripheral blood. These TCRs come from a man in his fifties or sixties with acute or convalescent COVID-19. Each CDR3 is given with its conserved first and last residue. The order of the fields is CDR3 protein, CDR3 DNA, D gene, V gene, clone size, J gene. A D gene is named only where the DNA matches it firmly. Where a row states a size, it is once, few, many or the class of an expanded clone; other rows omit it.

CASSLVPRTGGSNVLTF | TGTGCCAGCAGCTTAGTCCCCAGGACAGGGGGCTCCAACGTCCTGACTTTC | TRBD1 | TRBV7-8 | NA | TRBJ2-6
CASSQEWQGAVEQFF | TGCGCCAGCAGCCAAGAATGGCAGGGGGCCGTTGAGCAGTTCTTC | TRBD1 | TRBV4-1 | NA | TRBJ2-1
CSASLALAADTQYF | TGCAGTGCTAGTTTGGCACTAGCTGCAGATACGCAGTATTTT | NA | TRBV20-1 | NA | TRBJ2-3
CSASRPDGGNQPQHF | TGCAGTGCTAGTAGGCCCGACGGAGGCAATCAGCCCCAGCATTTT | NA | TRBV20-1 | NA | TRBJ1-5
CATSDTGGGNQPQHF | TGTGCCACCAGTGACACAGGGGGCGGCAATCAGCCCCAGCATTTT | TRBD1 | TRBV24-1 | NA | TRBJ1-5
CASSAQEGAGRYEQYF | TGTGCCAGCAGCGCGCAAGAGGGGGCCGGGCGATACGAGCAGTACTTC | TRBD1 | TRBV9 | NA | TRBJ2-7
CAISGTSGLQFF | TGTGCCATCAGCGGGACTAGCGGGTTACAGTTCTTC | TRBD2 | TRBV10-3 | once | TRBJ2-1
CASRAGGLEQYF | TGTGCCAGCAGGGCCGGGGGGCTCGAGCAGTACTTC | NA | TRBV6-5 | NA | TRBJ2-7
CASRAGDSYNEQFF | TGTGCCAGCAGAGCGGGAGACTCCTACAATGAGCAGTTCTTC | TRBD2 | TRBV11-2 | NA | TRBJ2-1
CAISRAGAYEQYF | TGTGCCATCAGTCGAGCGGGAGCCTACGAGCAGTACTTC | TRBD2 | TRBV10-3 | NA | TRBJ2-7
CASRSGVQTTGELFF | TGTGCCAGCAGATCAGGGGTCCAGACCACCGGGGAGCTGTTTTTT | NA | TRBV28 | NA | TRBJ2-2
CASSKQGRNTEAFF | TGTGCCAGCAGTAAACAGGGGAGGAACACTGAAGCTTTCTTT | TRBD1 | TRBV6-5 | NA | TRBJ1-1
CASSLVWADTDTQYF | TGTGCCAGCAGCTTAGTATGGGCAGACACAGATACGCAGTATTTT | NA | TRBV11-1 | NA | TRBJ2-3
CASRHRDRGTDTQYF | TGTGCCAGCAGGCACCGGGACAGGGGCACAGATACGCAGTATTTT | TRBD1 | TRBV28 | NA | TRBJ2-3
CASSPAGERTEQYF | TGTGCCAGCAGCCCTGCAGGGGAGCGAACCGAGCAGTACTTC | NA | TRBV5-5 | NA | TRBJ2-7
CASSQDPYEQYF | TGTGCCAGCAGCCAAGATCCGTACGAGCAGTACTTC | NA | TRBV3-1/TRBV3-2 | NA | TRBJ2-7
CASSRGLNTEAFF | TGTGCCAGTAGTAGGGGGCTGAACACTGAAGCTTTCTTT | NA | TRBV19 | NA | TRBJ1-1
CASSLNQGGAFF | TGTGCCAGTAGTCTCAACCAGGGGGGAGCTTTCTTT | TRBD1 | TRBV19 | NA | TRBJ1-1
CATSVVGSLALTF | TGTGCCACCAGTGTCGTCGGGTCACTCGCCCTGACTTTC | NA | TRBV24-1 | NA | TRBJ2-6
CASSPRDRLGSPLHF | TGCGCCAGCAGCCCGCGGGACCGCCTAGGGTCACCCCTCCACTTT | NA | TRBV5-1 | few | TRBJ1-6
CASSLDSGRAGYGYTF | TGTGCCAGCAGCTTGGACTCTGGCAGGGCCGGCTATGGCTACACCTTC | NA | TRBV5-4 | NA | TRBJ1-2
CASTSGRGNTIYF | TGTGCCAGTACGAGCGGTCGTGGAAACACCATATATTTT | NA | TRBV19 | NA | TRBJ1-3
CASSLTRNRGDTQYF | TGTGCCAGCAGCTTAACGAGGAACAGGGGGGATACGCAGTATTTT | TRBD1 | TRBV7-3 | NA | TRBJ2-3
CASSRTTGDQPQHF | TGTGCCAGCAGCCGAACGACAGGGGACCAGCCCCAGCATTTT | TRBD1 | TRBV27 | NA | TRBJ1-5
CASSQQPGLAGGEQFF | TGCGCCAGCAGCCAACAACCGGGACTAGCGGGGGGTGAGCAGTTCTTC | TRBD2 | TRBV4-3 | NA | TRBJ2-1
CAISARESSTYEQYF | TGTGCCATCAGTGCCCGGGAATCCTCAACCTACGAGCAGTACTTC | NA | TRBV10-3 | NA | TRBJ2-7
CASSWQGFGYEQYF | TGTGCCAGCAGTTGGCAGGGGTTCGGGTACGAGCAGTACTTC | NA | TRBV25-1 | NA | TRBJ2-7
CASSPRTGRYGYTF | TGTGCCAGCAGCCCAAGGACAGGGCGCTATGGCTACACCTTC | TRBD1 | TRBV7-2 | NA | TRBJ1-2
CASSPRDRARVGRYEQYF | TGTGCCAGCAGTCCGAGGGACAGGGCCCGCGTAGGGAGGTACGAGCAGTACTTC | TRBD1 | TRBV27 | NA | TRBJ2-7
CASSSQGTVNEKLFF | TGTGCCAGCAGCTCCCAAGGGACAGTAAATGAAAAACTGTTTTTT | TRBD1 | TRBV7-2 | few | TRBJ1-4
CASRQNPGADTGELFF | TGCGCCAGCAGACAGAACCCGGGAGCAGACACCGGGGAGCTGTTTTTT | NA | TRBV5-1 | once | TRBJ2-2
CASRPGTASYQETQYF | TGTGCCAGCAGGCCGGGGACAGCTTCGTACCAAGAGACCCAGTACTTC | TRBD1 | TRBV28 | NA | TRBJ2-5
CSVRDYLTYNEQFF | TGCAGCGTCCGGGACTACCTTACCTACAATGAGCAGTTCTTC | TRBD2 | TRBV29-1 | NA | TRBJ2-1
CASSLESSGSYNEQFF | TGCGCCAGCAGCTTGGAATCTAGCGGATCCTACAATGAGCAGTTCTTC | TRBD2 | TRBV5-1 | NA | TRBJ2-1
CASRFASSEQFF | TGTGCCAGCAGATTTGCTAGCAGTGAGCAGTTCTTC | NA | TRBV2 | NA | TRBJ2-1
CASSVTNSFSGNTIYF | TGTGCCAGCAGTGTTACCAACTCCTTCTCTGGAAACACCATATATTTT | NA | TRBV6-1 | NA | TRBJ1-3
CATRAGESYNEQFF | TGTGCCACCAGGGCGGGAGAATCCTACAATGAGCAGTTCTTC | TRBD2 | TRBV24-1 | NA | TRBJ2-1
CATSLGVNEQYF | TGTGCCACTTCGCTTGGAGTAAACGAGCAGTACTTC | NA | TRBV24-1 | NA | TRBJ2-7
CASSVLEGMGYTF | TGTGCCAGCAGCGTATTAGAGGGCATGGGCTACACCTTC | NA | TRBV9 | NA | TRBJ1-2
CASTQFPEAFF | TGTGCCAGTACCCAATTCCCTGAAGCTTTCTTT | NA | TRBV19 | NA | TRBJ1-1
CASSPASENTGELFF | TGTGCCAGCTCACCGGCTAGCGAAAACACCGGGGAGCTGTTTTTT | NA | TRBV18 | NA | TRBJ2-2
CASREDRATNEKLFF | TGTGCCAGTAGGGAGGACAGGGCAACTAATGAAAAACTGTTTTTT | TRBD1 | TRBV19 | NA | TRBJ1-4
CASTETSGYGDTQYF | TGTGCCAGTACGGAGACTAGCGGGTACGGGGATACGCAGTATTTT | TRBD2 | TRBV19 | once | TRBJ2-3
CASMRDRQYEQYF | TGTGCCAGCATGAGGGACAGGCAATACGAGCAGTACTTC | TRBD1 | TRBV2 | once | TRBJ2-7
CASSLRLAGVVEQYF | TGTGCCAGCAGTTTACGGCTAGCGGGAGTTGTCGAGCAGTACTTC | TRBD2 | TRBV28 | NA | TRBJ2-7
CASSLEPGKAYNEQFF | TGCGCCAGCAGCTTGGAGCCGGGAAAGGCCTACAATGAGCAGTTCTTC | NA | TRBV5-1 | NA | TRBJ2-1
CASSPDRGVRNTIYF | TGTGCCAGCAGCCCCGACAGGGGAGTGCGAAACACCATATATTTT | TRBD1 | TRBV4-2 | once | TRBJ1-3